The 17 T cell receptor beta chains presented below share a single source sample, sequenced in a study of blood T cell repertoires in COVID-19. Clones were read by immunoSEQ multiplex PCR, and TCRdb kept only the in-frame ones, dropping some. Found here are roughly 300,000 clones, around four fifths of them singletons; the top ten hold approximately 1.3%. Sequences were obtained from peripheral blood. These receptors were taken from a woman between 45 and 60 years old with acute or convalescent COVID-19.

This chain connects TRBV7-2 to TRBJ1-1; no firm D call. The CDR3 is made up of 14 amino acids. V dropped 5 bases and J dropped 4 bases, with 14 bases sitting between them. Germline loops: CDR1 SGHTA, CDR2 FQGNSA. The CDR3 spells CASSPGARGTEAFF. The CDR3 nucleotides read TGTGCCAGCAGCCCCGGCGCTAGAGGCACTGAAGCTTTCTTT.

The gene calls are TRBV24-1 and TRBJ2-7; 7 bases are a match to TRBD1. V dropped 7 bases and J dropped 3; count of bases not matched to a gene: 5. From germline, CDR1 is KGHDR and CDR2 SFDVKD. This CDR3 comprises 13 residues. CDR3 nucleotide sequence: TGTGCCACCAGATCGACAGGGTTCTACGAGCAGTACGTC. Translated: CATRSTGFYEQYV.

This chain links TRBV4-2 with TRBJ2-3; 7 bases map to TRBD1. Germline lookup yields CDR1 LGHNA and CDR2 YNFKEQ. The CDR3 is 16 amino acids. J was trimmed by 4 bases and V by 0 bases; bases with no gene match: 7. The CDR3 spells CASSQDGSQGADTQYF. CDR3 nucleotide sequence: TGTGCCAGCAGCCAAGATGGAAGCCAGGGGGCAGATACGCAGTATTTT.

V gene TRBV2 combines with J gene TRBJ2-5, with D unclear. V lost 8 bases to trimming and J lost 2 bases, with 12 bases between them. This CDR3 is built from 13 residues. Germline CDR1 and CDR2: SNHLY and FYNNEI. CDR3 DNA sequence: TGTGCCAGCCGACTGAACGCACAAGAGACCCAGTACTTC. It translates to CASRLNAQETQYF.

This clone was detected once. In DNA, the CDR3 is TGTGCCAGCAGCCCCCCTGGGGCTAGCGCGAACACCGGGGAGCTGTTTTTT. Amino acids: CASSPPGASANTGELFF. The chain couples TRBV5-4 to TRBJ2-2, with D possibly matching TRBD2 (6 bases). V was cut by 4 bases and J by 0 bases, with 16 bases left in between. Germline V CDR1 and CDR2: SGHNT, YYREEE (reference sequence). This CDR3 comprises 17 residues.

This clone was observed a single time. V usage is TRBV6-6 and J usage is TRBJ1-1; D not resolved. The CDR3 is made up of 13 amino acids. Germline-derived CDR1 and CDR2 are MNHNY and SVGAGI (reference sequence). V shed 4 bases and J shed 3 bases, with 9 bases lying between them. For the CDR3, the DNA is TGTGCCAGCAGTTCCAGCGGGGACACTGAAGCTTTCTTT. This encodes CASSSSGDTEAFF.

This chain connects TRBV24-1 to TRBJ1-2, with TRBD1 matching 7 bases. The trim removed 6 bases at V and 5 bases at J, leaving 14 bases unmatched. The V gene's germline CDR1 is KGHDR and CDR2 SFDVKD. The CDR3 is 16 residues long. The CDR3 here is CATSPSLTGDGYGYTF. The CDR3 DNA sequence: TGTGCCACCAGTCCCTCTCTTACAGGGGACGGGTATGGCTACACCTTC.

The chain joins TRBV3-1 (or the pseudogene TRBV3-2) to TRBJ2-5; 7 nucleotides agree with TRBD1. This CDR3 spans 18 amino acids. CDR1 is LGHDT, CDR2 YNNKEL, per germline (reference sequence). V shed 1 base, J shed 1 base, and the junction held 12 bases outside the gene matches. The CDR3 sequence: CASSQGPLGQVVQETQYF. In DNA form, the CDR3 reads TGTGCCAGCAGCCAAGGGCCCTTAGGACAGGTCGTCCAAGAGACCCAGTACTTC.

This chain connects TRBV7-3 to TRBJ1-1; 8 nucleotides align to TRBD1. Germline V CDR1 and CDR2: SGHTA, FQGTGA. The CDR3 spans 13 residues. Trimming took 3 bases from V and 11 from J; bases not matched to a gene: 8. The CDR3 protein is CASSFTTGDGAFF. The DNA of the CDR3 is TGTGCCAGCAGCTTTACGACAGGGGATGGGGCTTTCTTT. Together with reference TRBV7-3 and TRBJ1-1, the CDR3 gives the full variable domain: GAGVSQTPSNKVTEKGKYVELRCDPISGHTALYWYRQSLGQGPEFLIYFQGTGAADDSGLPNDRFFAVRPEGSVSTLKIQRTERGDSAVYLCASSFTTGDGAFFGQGTRLTVV.

The V and J genes are TRBV24-1 and TRBJ2-2, with D perhaps TRBD1 (6 bases). The V gene lost 7 bases and the J gene lost 0 bases, with 11 bases spanning the gap. The CDR3 covers 15 residues. Per germline, CDR1 KGHDR and CDR2 SFDVKD. This CDR3 reads CATSDRFANTGELFF. For the CDR3, the DNA is TGTGCCACCAGCGACAGGTTCGCGAACACCGGGGAGCTGTTTTTT.

This rearrangement joins TRBV14 to TRBJ1-5; unclear D gene. V lost 4 bases and J lost 4, with 8 bases in between. CDR1 is SGHDN, CDR2 FVKESK, per germline. The CDR3 totals 13 residues. The chain's CDR3 is CASSRSSNQPQHF. The DNA of the CDR3 is TGTGCCAGCAGCCGCAGTTCTAATCAGCCCCAGCATTTT. The full variable domain, in which reference TRBV14 and TRBJ1-5 provide the parts outside the CDR3, is EAGVTQFPSHSVIEKGQTVTLRCDPISGHDNLYWYRRVMGKEIKFLLHFVKESKQDESGMPNNRFLAERTGGTYSTLKVQPAELEDSGVYFCASSRSSNQPQHFGDGTRLSIL.

The chain couples TRBV5-5 to TRBJ2-7, with 10 bases that match TRBD1. The length of the CDR3 is 16 residues. Trimming cost V 4 bases and J 6 bases; bases outside gene matches: 13. Germline lookup yields CDR1 SGHKS and CDR2 YYEKEE (reference sequence). The DNA for the CDR3 is TGTGCCAGCAGCCCTGTCCCGGGACAGGGGCGAGGCGAGCAGTACGTC. Protein product: CASSPVPGQGRGEQYV.

The V and J genes are TRBV19 and TRBJ1-5; possible D gene TRBD1, 5 bases. This CDR3 is 16 amino acids long. Germline CDR1 is LNHDA and CDR2 is SQIVND (reference sequence). V was cut by 4 bases and J by 3 bases, with 16 bases left in between. This CDR3 reads CASSSIVRDYNQPQHF. The CDR3 DNA sequence: TGTGCCAGTAGTAGTATAGTCCGGGACTACAATCAGCCCCAGCATTTT.

V gene TRBV5-1 combines with J gene TRBJ1-4, with D tentatively TRBD1 (5 bases). The length of the CDR3 is 16 residues. The ends were cut back, 4 bases at V and 6 bases at J, with 19 bases in the middle. The germline CDR1 and CDR2 sequences are SGHRS and YFSETQ. The chain's CDR3 is CASSLRPRGEDEKLFF. DNA of the CDR3: TGCGCCAGCAGCCTACGGCCAAGGGGCGAGGATGAAAAACTGTTTTTT.

The chain recombines TRBV14 with TRBJ2-1; weak D call: TRBD1 (6 bases). CDR1 is SGHDN and CDR2 is FVKESK in the germline V gene. This CDR3 contains 13 residues. V lost 5 bases and J lost 6, with 11 bases in between. The DNA for the CDR3 is TGTGCCAGCAGCGGGCAGGGGTTCAATGAGCAGTTCTTC. This codes for CASSGQGFNEQFF.

V is TRBV24-1 and J is TRBJ1-6, with D unresolved. The germline V gene has CDR1 KGHDR and CDR2 SFDVKD. This CDR3 region has 14 residues. Between the trimmed V and J ends, which lost 5 bases and 9 bases, there was a span of 13 bases. Written as DNA, the CDR3 is TGTGCCACCAGTGTCTATAACGGGGTTTCACCCCTCCACTTT. Translated, it gives CATSVYNGVSPLHF.

The chain uses TRBV5-1 and TRBJ2-6, with D unclear. The V end was cut by 6 bases, the J end by 0 bases, with 7 bases between. The V gene's germline CDR1 is SGHRS and CDR2 YFSETQ. This CDR3 spans 14 amino acids. The CDR3 DNA sequence: TGCGCCAGCACTAGAAGCTCTGGGGCCAACGTCCTGACTTTC. It specifies CASTRSSGANVLTF.